Presented here are 32 T cell receptor beta chains from one specimen sequenced in a study of blood T cell repertoires in COVID-19 (dated by TCRdb to the early 2020s). Library generation was performed with the immunoSEQ multiplex PCR assay. TCRdb holds this immuneACCESS table with in-frame rearrangements only. Some clones are missing; in checked studies, unresolved V genes explain under half, and the rest has no known cause. Recorded for this sample are tens of thousands of clones; approximately 88% of them occurred a single time. The top ten clonotypes cover under 5.5% of the sample. Sequenced material: peripheral blood. The origin of the receptors is a man in his sixties with COVID-19, enrolled during active disease.

The chain recombines TRBV5-1 with TRBJ1-5; the D gene is possibly TRBD1 (6 bases). CDR1 SGHRS and CDR2 YFSETQ come from the germline V gene. This CDR3 is built from 14 residues. Trimming cost V 3 bases and J 6 bases, with 13 bases left between them. The CDR3 loop is CASSSGGAGQPQHF. In nucleotides, the CDR3 is TGCGCCAGCAGCTCGGGGGGCGCGGGTCAGCCCCAGCATTTT.

This clone was detected only once. The gene calls are TRBV6-5 and TRBJ1-5, with a weak D call TRBD1 (6 bases). The germline V gene encodes CDR1 MNHEY and CDR2 SVGAGI. The CDR3 spans 15 residues. V was clipped by 5 bases and J by 7 bases, with 18 bases between them. The DNA for the CDR3 is TGTGCCAGCAGTCTGCGAACAGGGTTGCGACAGCCCCAGCATTTT. Translating it yields CASSLRTGLRQPQHF.

This chain uses TRBV6-4 with TRBJ1-4; 11 bases align to TRBD1. CDR3 length: 15 amino acids. J was trimmed by 7 bases and V by 10 bases; bases with no gene match: 11. CDR1 and CDR2 (germline): MRHNA, SNTAGT. The CDR3 bases are TGTGCCACCGCCGGGACAGGGGGTGTGAGTGAAAAACTGTTTTTT. Translation: CATAGTGGVSEKLFF.

In this sample, this clone turned up once. This rearrangement joins TRBV5-1 to TRBJ1-1, with 9 bases fitting TRBD1. In germline, CDR1 is SGHRS, CDR2 YFSETQ. V dropped 4 bases and J dropped 6; count of bases not matched to a gene: 13. This CDR3 region has 16 residues. CDR3 nucleotides: TGCGCCAGCAGCGTTGCCCCAGGGACAGGGATCCCTGAAGCTTTCTTT. This gives the protein CASSVAPGTGIPEAFF.

The genes are TRBV27 and TRBJ2-1, with 9 positions matching TRBD1. This CDR3 has 15 residues. Germline assignment: CDR1 MNHEY and CDR2 SMNVEV (reference sequence). Unmatched junction bases numbered 11, after V lost 4 bases and J lost 10 bases. The CDR3 loop is CASSYWDRESGEQFF. Written as DNA, the CDR3 is TGTGCCAGCAGTTACTGGGACAGGGAAAGTGGAGAGCAGTTCTTC.

J is TRBJ1-1 and V is TRBV7-2; D is perhaps TRBD1 (5 bases). The CDR3 runs to 16 residues. V lost 1 base and J 7 bases, leaving 19 bases between the germline ends. CDR1 is SGHTA, CDR2 FQGNSA, per germline. Written as DNA, the CDR3 is TGTGCCAGCAGCTTAGTAGCGGGGGAACCCGGCGGTGAAGCTTTCTTT. Its translation is CASSLVAGEPGGEAFF.

The rearrangement joins TRBV15 to TRBJ1-6; D gene ambiguous. V dropped 0 bases and J dropped 9 bases, with 6 bases sitting between them. Germline V gene sequence: CDR1 LNHNV, CDR2 YYDKDF (reference sequence). The CDR3 totals 13 residues. CDR3 sequence: CATSREWSSPLHF. The CDR3 bases are TGTGCCACCAGCAGAGAGTGGAGTTCACCCCTCCACTTT.

This chain links TRBV6-1 with TRBJ1-5; 11 bases align to TRBD1. This CDR3 is built from 16 residues. Germline V lookup: CDR1 MNHNS, CDR2 SASEGT. V lost 4 bases, J lost 0 bases, and 2 bases stayed unmatched. This CDR3 is CASSGTGGYSNQPQHF. The CDR3 DNA reads TGTGCCAGCAGTGGGACAGGGGGCTATAGCAATCAGCCCCAGCATTTT.

In its sample, this clone was seen a few times. This rearrangement joins TRBV6-2 or TRBV6-3 to TRBJ2-7; perhaps TRBD2 as D (5 bases). Germline V CDR1 and CDR2: MNHEY, SVGEGT. CDR3 length: 14 amino acids. V was pared by 1 base and J by 7 bases, with 14 bases between. The CDR3 is CASSYWASREEQYF. The CDR3 bases are TGTGCCAGCAGTTACTGGGCTTCCCGGGAAGAGCAGTACTTC.

The rearrangement links TRBV9 to TRBJ1-1; D gene ambiguous. Germline values: CDR1 SGDLS, CDR2 YYNGEE. V dropped 2 bases and J dropped 0 bases, with 5 bases sitting between them. This CDR3 region has 13 residues. CDR3 amino acids: CASSVTVNTEAFF. The CDR3 DNA sequence: TGTGCCAGCAGCGTGACTGTGAACACTGAAGCTTTCTTT.

The chain links TRBV4-3 to TRBJ1-6; 7 bases line up with TRBD1. Trimming took 4 bases from V and 4 from J; bases not matched to a gene: 4. The CDR3 runs 15 residues. Per the germline V gene, CDR1 is LGHNA and CDR2 is YSLEER. The CDR3 sequence: CASSLGTEYNSPLHF. CDR3 DNA: TGCGCCAGCAGCCTGGGGACAGAGTATAATTCACCCCTCCACTTT.

V and J are TRBV6-2 or TRBV6-3 and TRBJ2-5; D might be TRBD2 (5 bases). The CDR3 sequence is 13 residues long. The V gene's germline CDR1 is MNHEY and CDR2 SVGEGT. V gave up 5 bases and J gave up 0 bases, with 7 bases separating them. CDR3 DNA: TGTGCCAGCAGTCCGGACTACCAAGAGACCCAGTACTTC. Protein product: CASSPDYQETQYF.

The genes are TRBV11-3 and TRBJ2-5, with 10 bases fitting TRBD2. The J segment lost 3 bases and the V segment lost 8 bases, leaving 15 bases of the junction unmatched. From germline, CDR1 is SGHNT and CDR2 YENEEA. The CDR3 is made up of 17 amino acids. CDR3 sequence reads: CASGGEIGTSVEETQYF. In nucleotides, the CDR3 is TGTGCCAGCGGGGGAGAGATAGGGACTAGCGTCGAAGAGACCCAGTACTTC.

The J gene is TRBJ1-5, the V gene TRBV29-1; TRBD1 might be the D (5 bases). This CDR3 has 14 amino acids. With 4 bases removed from V and 1 base from J, the gap between germline ends came to 11 bases. Germline V gene lookup returns CDR1 SQVTM and CDR2 ANQGSEA. The CDR3 DNA is TGCAGCGTTGGGGGTCAGGGAAGCAATCAGCCCCAGCATTTT. This codes for CSVGGQGSNQPQHF.

The V gene is TRBV6-1, the J gene TRBJ1-4, with a weak D call TRBD1 (5 bases). Germline V lookup: CDR1 MNHNS, CDR2 SASEGT. The V gene lost 1 base and the J gene lost 5 bases, with 8 bases spanning the gap. The CDR3 covers 14 residues. The CDR3 DNA reads as TGTGCCAGCAGTGAAGGGGGGGGGAATGAAAAACTGTTTTTT. Amino acids: CASSEGGGNEKLFF.

The rearrangement links TRBV7-9 to TRBJ1-4; TRBD1 aligns across 7 bases. CDR1 and CDR2 (germline): SEHNR, FQNEAQ (reference sequence). The trim removed 5 bases at V and 0 bases at J, leaving 3 bases unmatched. CDR3 length: 15 residues. CDR3 sequence reads: CASSLTGATNEKLFF. DNA of the CDR3: TGTGCCAGCAGCCTAACAGGGGCAACTAATGAAAAACTGTTTTTT.

The CDR3, as DNA: TGTGCCACCAGCAGTGAGGACAGGTTTGCTGAAGCTTTCTTT. Its translation: CATSSEDRFAEAFF. The chain carries TRBV15 and TRBJ1-1; 7 bases are shared with TRBD1. With V trimmed by 3 bases and J by 6 bases, 7 bases remained unmatched. Germline values: CDR1 LNHNV, CDR2 YYDKDF (reference sequence). The CDR3 has 14 amino acids.

The chain carries TRBV4-1 and TRBJ2-2; tentative D call: TRBD2 (6 bases). CDR3 length: 16 residues. Germline V gene lookup returns CDR1 MGHRA and CDR2 YSYEKL. V lost 1 base to trimming and J lost 6 bases, with 15 bases between them. The CDR3 region is CASSQGTGEGSGELFF. DNA of the CDR3: TGCGCCAGCAGCCAAGGGACGGGAGAAGGATCCGGGGAGCTGTTTTTT.

This clone was recorded once. V is TRBV5-1 and J is TRBJ2-5, with 12 nucleotides matching TRBD1. The CDR3 consists of 18 residues. Germline CDR1 reads SGHRS; CDR2 reads YFSETQ. Trimming took 4 bases from V and 5 from J; bases not matched to a gene: 15. CDR3 DNA: TGCGCCAGCAGCCCAGGCGGTTCCGGGACAGGGGGCCCTGAGACCCAGTACTTC. It is translated as CASSPGGSGTGGPETQYF.

V and J are TRBV30 and TRBJ2-1; D unclear. The CDR3 spans 15 residues. The V and J ends lost 3 bases and 0 bases respectively, with 12 bases between them. Germline lookup yields CDR1 GTSNPN and CDR2 SVGIG (reference sequence). The CDR3 DNA reads as TGTGCCTGGAGCCGCGGAGTCGGCTCCTACAATGAGCAGTTCTTC. Encoded protein: CAWSRGVGSYNEQFF.

The V and J genes are TRBV5-6 and TRBJ1-6, with D tentatively TRBD1 (6 bases). CDR3 length: 13 amino acids. The ends were cut back, 4 bases at V and 8 bases at J, with 10 bases in the middle. Germline V CDR1 and CDR2: SGHDT, YYEEEE. CDR3 amino acids: CASSRGTHSPLHF. In nucleotides, the CDR3 is TGTGCCAGCAGCAGGGGGACACATTCACCCCTCCACTTT.

This chain links TRBV5-5 with TRBJ2-5; 7 positions match TRBD1. Trimming removed 4 bases from V and 5 bases from J; junction bases left unmatched: 14. The CDR3 is made up of 16 amino acids. Looked up from germline, CDR1 is SGHKS and CDR2 is YYEKEE (reference sequence). CDR3 in amino acids: CASSPSLGGAWETQYF. In nucleotides, the CDR3 is TGTGCCAGCAGCCCGTCCTTAGGGGGCGCGTGGGAGACCCAGTACTTC. The variable domain in full, completed from reference TRBV5-5 and TRBJ2-5, reads DAGVTQSPTHLIKTRGQQVTLRCSPISGHKSVSWYQQVLGQGPQFIFQYYEKEERGRGNFPDRFSARQFPNYSSELNVNALLLGDSALYLCASSPSLGGAWETQYFGPGTRLLVL.

The chain uses TRBV24-1 and TRBJ2-2, with TRBD2 matching over 9 bases. There are 16 residues in the CDR3. J lost 7 bases, V lost 1 base, and 6 bases had no gene match. Germline loops: CDR1 KGHDR, CDR2 SFDVKD. CDR3: CATSDLAREGDGELFF. The CDR3 region has the DNA TGTGCCACCAGTGATTTAGCGCGGGAGGGAGACGGGGAGCTGTTTTTT.

The chain combines TRBV6-5 with TRBJ1-5; D is undetermined. The CDR3 sequence is 16 residues long. From germline, CDR1 is MNHEY and CDR2 SVGAGI. The V end was cut by 1 base, the J end by 0 bases, with 10 bases between. CDR3 amino acids: CASSYYPVLSNQPQHF. The CDR3 DNA follows: TGTGCCAGCAGTTACTATCCAGTCCTTAGCAATCAGCCCCAGCATTTT.

A few counts support this clone. The chain carries TRBV30 and TRBJ1-2, with D possibly being TRBD1 (6 bases). The V gene's germline CDR1 is GTSNPN and CDR2 SVGIG (reference sequence). This CDR3 region has 15 residues. V lost 4 bases and J lost 4, with 19 bases in between. Written as DNA, the CDR3 is TGTGCCTGGACCTACTCCGGGGGGGGCAGCTATGGCTACACCTTC. The encoded protein is CAWTYSGGGSYGYTF.

This rearrangement joins TRBV5-1 to TRBJ2-7; 7 bases agree with TRBD2. Germline V gene data show CDR1 as SGHRS and CDR2 as YFSETQ. The CDR3 consists of 12 residues. V dropped 7 bases and J dropped 5; count of bases not matched to a gene: 6. Written as DNA, the CDR3 is TGCGCCAGCGGCGGGAGTTTCCACGAGCAGTACTTC. Its translation: CASGGSFHEQYF.

The chain joins TRBV21-1 to TRBJ2-2; the table's D call, TRBD2, has no DNA check behind it. TRBV21-1 is recorded as a pseudogene. This CDR3 spans 17 amino acids. CDR3 amino acids: CASSKVVAGGPSGELFF. The CDR3 DNA reads as TGTGCCAGCAGCAAAGTGGTGGCGGGAGGGCCTTCCGGGGAGCTGTTTTTT.

The chain recombines TRBV7-9 with TRBJ2-7; no definite D call. Per germline, CDR1 SEHNR and CDR2 FQNEAQ (reference sequence). This CDR3 comprises 12 residues. V gave up 1 base and J gave up 7 bases, with 8 bases separating them. In DNA, the CDR3 is TGTGCCAGCAGCTTAGGGCAAAAAGAGCAGTACTTC. As protein: CASSLGQKEQYF. Full variable domain (missing parts from reference TRBV7-9 and TRBJ2-7): DTGVSQNPRHKITKRGQNVTFRCDPISEHNRLYWYRQTLGQGPEFLTYFQNEAQLEKSRLLSDRFSAERPKGSFSTLEIQRTEQGDSAMYLCASSLGQKEQYFGPGTRLTVT.

The V gene is TRBV7-2, the J gene TRBJ1-4; 8 bases align to TRBD1. Germline trimming cut 5 bases from V and 6 bases from J; bases unmatched to any gene: 8. CDR3 length: 15 residues. CDR1 SGHTA and CDR2 FQGNSA come from the germline V gene. The CDR3 DNA sequence: TGTGCCAGCAGCACCAACAGGGGGACGGATGAAAAACTGTTTTTT. This codes for CASSTNRGTDEKLFF.

V is TRBV18 and J is TRBJ1-1; a weak D match, TRBD1 (6 bases). The CDR3 is 15 amino acids. Deletions cut 1 base from V and 1 base from J, with 10 bases between. In germline, CDR1 is KGHSH, CDR2 LQKENI. The CDR3 nucleotides are TGTGCCAGCTCACCACGAACAGGGCGGAACACTGAAGCTTTCTTT. Amino acids: CASSPRTGRNTEAFF. Looking up the rest from reference TRBV18 and TRBJ1-1 gives the full variable domain: NAGVMQNPRHLVRRRGQEARLRCSPMKGHSHVYWYRQLPEEGLKFMVYLQKENIIDESGMPKERFSAEFPKEGPSILRIQQVVRGDSAAYFCASSPRTGRNTEAFFGQGTRLTVV.

The genes are TRBV27 and TRBJ1-5, with 9 nucleotides matching TRBD1. J lost 9 bases, V lost 6 bases, and 15 bases had no gene match. The germline V gene encodes CDR1 MNHEY and CDR2 SMNVEV (reference sequence). This CDR3 region has 16 residues. The CDR3 bases are TGTGCCAGCAGCTCCCAAGGGGGACAGGGCTCAAGGCCCCAGCATTTT. Encoded protein: CASSSQGGQGSRPQHF.

This clone appeared a single time. The chain recombines TRBV2 with TRBJ2-7; 9 nucleotides align to TRBD1. Germline CDR1 is SNHLY and CDR2 is FYNNEI. This CDR3 is 13 amino acids long. With V trimmed by 7 bases and J by 3 bases, 4 bases remained unmatched. The CDR3 is CASKRDRDYEQYF. The CDR3 bases are TGTGCCAGCAAACGGGACAGGGACTACGAGCAGTACTTC.